One and the same sample provided the 16 T cell receptor beta chains below, sequenced in a study of OX40 agonist ivuxolimab in advanced cancers. Clones were read by immunoSEQ multiplex PCR, and TCRdb kept only the in-frame ones, dropping some. The sample contains roughly 64,000 clones, 91% of which appear only once. Material: CD4+ or CD8+ T cells sorted from blood, obtained in a trial of the OX40 agonist ivuxolimab. These receptors all come from an adult with an advanced solid tumor such as melanoma, head and neck, liver or kidney cancer.

This chain connects TRBV30 to TRBJ2-7; a weak D match, TRBD1 (6 bases). V was shortened by 3 bases and J by 7 bases, with 13 bases between the two germline ends. CDR3 length: 12 residues. Germline lookup yields CDR1 GTSNPN and CDR2 SVGIG (reference sequence). The DNA of the CDR3 is TGTGCCTGGAGCGGGACACCGTTGGAGCAGTACTTC. This translates into CAWSGTPLEQYF.

The V gene is TRBV5-1, the J gene TRBJ2-1; 7 bases are shared with TRBD2. Germline CDR1 SGHRS, CDR2 YFSETQ. The CDR3 loop spans 15 amino acids. The junction had 9 bases not matched to a gene; V was cut back by 6 bases and J by 3 bases. CDR3 residues: CASTQWGGGYNEQFF. For the CDR3, the DNA is TGCGCCAGCACCCAGTGGGGGGGAGGCTACAATGAGCAGTTCTTC.

The chain joins TRBV30 to TRBJ2-3; TRBD1 matches at 9 bases. V was pared by 2 bases and J by 4 bases, with 4 bases of the junction left unmatched. The CDR3 sequence is 14 residues long. Germline V gene lookup returns CDR1 GTSNPN and CDR2 SVGIG (reference sequence). The CDR3 DNA follows: TGTGCCTGGAGTCGGACAGGGGCATCAGATACGCAGTATTTT. The encoded protein is CAWSRTGASDTQYF.

The rearrangement uses TRBV29-1 and TRBJ2-7, with D perhaps matching TRBD1 (5 bases). Germline V gives CDR1 SQVTM, CDR2 ANQGSEA. V was pared by 6 bases and J by 6 bases, with 15 bases between. The CDR3 sequence is 12 residues long. CDR3 sequence: CSVGQDPPEQYF. The CDR3 nucleotides are TGCAGCGTGGGGCAGGATCCTCCCGAGCAGTACTTC.

This clone was picked up one time. The gene calls are TRBV2 and TRBJ2-3; D ambiguous. CDR1 is SNHLY, CDR2 FYNNEI, per germline. Trimming stripped 5 bases from V and 2 bases from J, with 8 bases between. This CDR3 contains 13 residues. The CDR3 DNA is TGTGCCAGCAGTCGGGCCTTCACAGATACGCAGTATTTT. Translating gives CASSRAFTDTQYF. Complete variable domain (other parts from reference TRBV2 and TRBJ2-3): EPEVTQTPSHQVTQMGQEVILRCVPISNHLYFYWYRQILGQKVEFLVSFYNNEISEKSEIFDDQFSVERPDGSNFTLKIRSTKLEDSAMYFCASSRAFTDTQYFGPGTRLTVL.

The V call is TRBV5-1, the J call TRBJ2-1; 11 nucleotides align to TRBD2. Germline loops: CDR1 SGHRS, CDR2 YFSETQ. This CDR3 is 14 amino acids long. J was trimmed by 2 bases and V by 6 bases; bases with no gene match: 1. CDR3 residues: CASMTSGTYNEQFF. The CDR3 DNA is TGCGCCAGCATGACTAGCGGGACCTACAATGAGCAGTTCTTC.

The chain carries TRBV19 and TRBJ2-2, with a tentative D call TRBD1 (5 bases). The V end was cut by 4 bases, the J end by 3 bases, with 18 bases between. This CDR3 is 17 amino acids long. CDR1 LNHDA and CDR2 SQIVND come from the germline V gene (reference sequence). CDR3 sequence (DNA): TGTGCCAGTAGTAATCCGACAGCCCTTCCTTACACCGGGGAGCTGTTTTTT. It specifies CASSNPTALPYTGELFF.

This chain links TRBV19 with TRBJ1-4; a weak D match, TRBD1 (5 bases). This CDR3 is built from 15 residues. Germline V gene lookup returns CDR1 LNHDA and CDR2 SQIVND (reference sequence). V shed 7 bases and J shed 3 bases, with 15 bases lying between them. This CDR3 reads CASTMGQTSNEKLFF. CDR3 sequence (DNA): TGTGCCAGTACCATGGGGCAGACTTCTAATGAAAAACTGTTTTTT.

The chain couples TRBV5-1 to TRBJ2-1; perhaps TRBD2 as D (5 bases). Germline values: CDR1 SGHRS, CDR2 YFSETQ. This CDR3 contains 14 residues. Between the trimmed V and J ends, which lost 4 bases and 0 bases, there was a span of 8 bases. CDR3 region: CASSGGLSYNEQFF. CDR3 coding DNA: TGCGCCAGCAGCGGAGGACTCTCCTACAATGAGCAGTTCTTC.

The chain joins TRBV7-2 to TRBJ2-3; no definite D call. Trimming stripped 6 bases from V and 6 bases from J, with 10 bases between. Germline lookup yields CDR1 SGHTA and CDR2 FQGNSA. There are 12 residues in the CDR3. CDR3 sequence (DNA): TGTGCCAGCAGTCTGATGGGGGATACGCAGTATTTT. This encodes CASSLMGDTQYF.

The chain has TRBV5-1 and TRBJ2-5; D uncertain. The CDR3 is 11 amino acids. The ends were cut back, 3 bases at V and 3 bases at J, with 3 bases in the middle. Germline V gives CDR1 SGHRS, CDR2 YFSETQ. This chain's CDR3 is CASSSKETQYF. The CDR3 DNA sequence: TGCGCCAGCAGCTCTAAAGAGACCCAGTACTTC.

V is TRBV19 and J is TRBJ1-2, with no clear D. Germline assignment: CDR1 LNHDA and CDR2 SQIVND (reference sequence). This CDR3 has 12 residues. Trimming pared 6 bases from V and 2 bases from J, leaving 7 bases between. In nucleotides, the CDR3 is TGTGCCAGTAGCACGAGAAACTATGGCTACACCTTC. Protein sequence: CASSTRNYGYTF.

The chain employs TRBV10-1 and TRBJ2-4; D is ambiguous. This CDR3 region has 10 residues. CDR1 is WNHNN and CDR2 is SYGVQD in the germline V gene (reference sequence). The CDR3 loop is CPHPSDIQYF. The CDR3 nucleotides are TGCCCCCACCCGAGTGACATTCAGTACTTC.

The chain employs TRBV5-1 and TRBJ1-4; TRBD1 aligns across 9 bases. The CDR3 runs to 23 residues. After removal of 0 bases from V and 0 bases from J, the junction contained 21 bases not matched to a gene. In germline, CDR1 is SGHRS, CDR2 YFSETQ. The DNA of the CDR3 is TGCGCCAGCAGCTTGGCTCCCCTTTCTTTGACAGGGGGAGTAGTAGCAACTAATGAAAAACTGTTTTTT. Translation gives CASSLAPLSLTGGVVATNEKLFF.

This rearrangement joins TRBV28 to TRBJ1-5; tentatively, D is TRBD1 (6 bases). V gave up 3 bases and J gave up 1 base, with 10 bases separating them. The CDR3 runs to 15 residues. CDR1 and CDR2 from the germline V gene are MDHEN and SYDVKM. The CDR3 region has the DNA TGTGCCAGCAGTTTTCCAGGGGTGAGCAATCAGCCCCAGCATTTT. This gives the protein CASSFPGVSNQPQHF.

The chain links TRBV5-8 to TRBJ1-2, with 7 bases fitting TRBD1. The V and J ends lost 3 bases and 4 bases, in that order; junction bases with no gene match: 12. CDR3 length: 16 residues. CDR1 is SGHTS and CDR2 is YDEGEE in the germline V gene. CDR3 DNA: TGTGCCAGCAGCTCGGGGACAGTAAAAGATTTCTATGGCTACACCTTC. Residues: CASSSGTVKDFYGYTF.